This entry features one T cell receptor beta chain sequence. Per the original data handling: Nucleated cell number was recorded as an estimate derived from reference gene primer amplification. Only in-frame clones appear in the TCRdb table, and some are missing; sequencing was by immunoSEQ multiplex PCR. V, J and clone size were drawn from that table, and D and trimming were deduced from the DNA. The sample lists some 110,000 clones; roughly 90% were seen once. This sample was taken from a study of blood T cell repertoires in COVID-19. Study as a whole: Spain, Italy and the United States supplied samples that represented acute and convalescent COVID-19. T cells, B-cell-depleted T cells, or PBMCs supplied cDNA or gDNA.

Germline V gene sequence: CDR1 SEHNR, CDR2 FQNEAQ (reference sequence). The CDR3 consists of 15 residues. Trimming cost V 1 base and J 5 bases; bases outside gene matches: 6. The gene calls are TRBV7-9 and TRBJ2-5; 8 nucleotides agree with TRBD1. The sample comprised peripheral blood. The clonotype comes from a human donor in a cohort sampled during active COVID-19. CDR3 DNA sequence: TGTGCCAGCAGCTTAGTGGGGACAGGCGGGGAGACCCAGTACTTC. Its translation is CASSLVGTGGETQYF.